The 20 T cell receptor beta chains below all came from one sample that was sequenced in a study of T-cell reconstitution after alpha-beta-depleted transplantation in children (dated by TCRdb to 2015 to 2016). Results and caveats for the whole study, not just this receptor: Over subsequent months, a decline in hyperexpanded clone frequencies was noted, and after one year, T-cell counts and TCRbeta diversity were mostly ascribed to newly produced T cells.

What this sample's treatment or condition label stands for: allogeneic hematopoietic cell transplantation with graft depleted of TCRalphabeta T cells and CD19 B cells. Library prep was done by PCR. TCRdb records Illumina HiSeq 2500 as the sequencer. TCR library preparation used molecular barcoding, with unique molecular identifiers applied to normalize quantification of the TCRbeta repertoire. TCRdb passed the public sequencing reads through fastp at Q25 and MiXCR, retaining productive beta sequences. Rows are unified per CDR3 protein, each entry keeping the most common DNA and genes. For this sample there are fewer than 350,000 distinct CDR3 sequences; approximately 7.3% appear just once. Clones ranked in the top ten supply approximately 9.1% of the sample. These receptors lack a known antigen. The specimen comprised peripheral blood, sampled 360 days after TCRalphabeta/CD19-depleted stem cell transplant. The receptors stem from a female patient between 2 and 15 years old who had a stem cell transplant for Fanconi anemia, so the T cells may come from the graft donor.

The sample holds many counts of this clonotype. The chain carries TRBV15 and TRBJ2-5, with D unclear. Germline-derived CDR1 and CDR2 are LNHNV and YYDKDF (reference sequence). V was cut by 1 base and J by 1 base, with 4 bases left in between. This CDR3 is built from 13 residues. The CDR3 DNA is TGTGCCACCAGCAGAGGCTTCCAAGAGACCCAGTACTTC. It yields the protein CATSRGFQETQYF. Filled out from reference TRBV15 and TRBJ2-5, the complete variable domain reads DAMVIQNPRYQVTQFGKPVTLSCSQTLNHNVMYWYQQKSSQAPKLLFHYYDKDFNNEADTPDNFQSRRPNTSFCFLDIRSPGLGDTAMYLCATSRGFQETQYFGPGTRLLVL.

This clonotype was counted a few times. This chain links TRBV7-9 with TRBJ1-1; 8 nucleotides line up with TRBD1. Germline trimming cut 4 bases from V and 1 base from J; bases unmatched to any gene: 11. The CDR3 length is 17 residues. The germline gives CDR1 SEHNR, CDR2 FQNEAQ (reference sequence). CDR3: CASSSGGAGGGNTEAFF. CDR3 coding DNA: TGTGCCAGCAGCTCTGGAGGGGCAGGGGGCGGGAACACTGAAGCTTTCTTT. The complete variable domain, with remaining parts taken from reference TRBV7-9 and TRBJ1-1, reads DTGVSQNPRHKITKRGQNVTFRCDPISEHNRLYWYRQTLGQGPEFLTYFQNEAQLEKSRLLSDRFSAERPKGSFSTLEIQRTEQGDSAMYLCASSSGGAGGGNTEAFFGQGTRLTVV.

This clonotype has more than one count but fewer than ten. This chain connects TRBV30 to TRBJ2-1; D uncertain. The CDR3 totals 12 residues. V was pared by 0 bases and J by 3 bases, with 3 bases between. Germline-derived CDR1 and CDR2 are GTSNPN and SVGIG (reference sequence). CDR3 sequence (DNA): TGTGCCTGGAGTGTGGACTACAATGAGCAGTTCTTC. This translates into CAWSVDYNEQFF.

This clonotype was detected ten times or more. The chain links TRBV28 to TRBJ2-7; 7 bases map to TRBD1. With 3 bases clipped from V and 2 bases from J, the junction kept 4 bases outside the gene matches. The germline CDR1 and CDR2 sequences are MDHEN and SYDVKM. The CDR3 runs to 14 residues. The CDR3 sequence is CASSFSTGTYEQYF. DNA of the CDR3: TGTGCCAGCAGTTTCTCGACAGGGACCTACGAGCAGTACTTC. The complete variable domain, with remaining parts taken from reference TRBV28 and TRBJ2-7, reads DVKVTQSSRYLVKRTGEKVFLECVQDMDHENMFWYRQDPGLGLRLIYFSYDVKMKEKGDIPEGYSVSREKKERFSLILESASTNQTSMYLCASSFSTGTYEQYFGPGTRLTVT.

This clonotype appeared many times. The V call is TRBV18, the J call TRBJ2-3; perhaps TRBD2 as D (5 bases). The V and J ends lost 3 bases and 0 bases respectively, with 7 bases between them. This CDR3 has 14 amino acids. Germline V gene sequence: CDR1 KGHSH, CDR2 LQKENI. The CDR3 loop is CASSPSASTDTQYF. DNA for the CDR3: TGTGCCAGCTCACCTAGCGCTAGCACAGATACGCAGTATTTT.

A note on this clonotype: This clone may be a read error of a much larger clone one base away. The chain joins TRBV6-5 to TRBJ2-2, with D perhaps TRBD1 (6 bases). The CDR3 has 13 amino acids. The V end lost 3 bases, the J end lost 7 bases, and 9 bases lay between the germline ends. Per the germline V gene, CDR1 is MNHEY and CDR2 is SVGAGI. CDR3 amino acids: CASSYSGDGELFF. CDR3 coding DNA: TGTGCCAGCAGTTATTCAGGGGACGGGGAGCTGTTTTTT.

This clonotype turned up a few times. The gene calls are TRBV5-1 and TRBJ2-5; either TRBD1 or TRBD2 may supply D (5 bases each). V was shortened by 4 bases and J by 2 bases, with 9 bases between the two germline ends. The CDR3 contains 13 residues. In germline, CDR1 is SGHRS, CDR2 YFSETQ. The CDR3 bases are TGCGCCAGCAGCGGGGGACCGCAAGAGACCCAGTACTTC. It yields the protein CASSGGPQETQYF.

The sample holds a few counts of this clonotype. The rearrangement uses TRBV4-3 and TRBJ2-4; TRBD1 matches 10 bases. This CDR3 spans 16 amino acids. Germline CDR1 and CDR2: LGHNA and YSLEER. J lost 7 bases, V lost 0 bases, and 6 bases had no gene match. The CDR3 is CASSQDFGTGANIQYF. CDR3 DNA: TGCGCCAGCAGCCAAGACTTCGGGACAGGGGCGAACATTCAGTACTTC.

The chain joins TRBV24-1 to TRBJ2-7; TRBD2 agrees at 8 bases. V lost 6 bases to trimming and J lost 2 bases; unmatched junction nucleotides: 8. CDR3 length: 15 amino acids. The germline V gene has CDR1 KGHDR and CDR2 SFDVKD. The CDR3 coding sequence is TGTGCCACCAGTCCAAGCGGGAGAAGGGCCTACGAGCAGTACTTC. It yields the protein CATSPSGRRAYEQYF.

This clonotype has at least ten counts. The chain employs TRBV9 and TRBJ2-2; D may be TRBD2 (5 bases). The V end lost 4 bases, the J end lost 1 base, and 17 bases lay between the germline ends. CDR1 SGDLS and CDR2 YYNGEE come from the germline V gene. The CDR3 runs 17 residues. CDR3 loop: CASSNRGPGMNTGELFF. CDR3 coding DNA: TGTGCCAGCAGCAACCGAGGCCCGGGAATGAACACCGGGGAGCTGTTTTTT.

This clonotype was counted a few times. The genes are TRBV5-6 and TRBJ1-1; D might be TRBD1 (6 bases). The CDR3 has 13 residues. V dropped 10 bases and J dropped 0 bases, with 13 bases sitting between them. Germline CDR1 reads SGHDT; CDR2 reads YYEEEE. CDR3 amino acids: CAAGTTMNTEAFF. CDR3 DNA: TGTGCCGCAGGGACAACCATGAACACTGAAGCTTTCTTT.

This clonotype was counted ten times or more. J is TRBJ2-5 and V is TRBV7-2; TRBD1 agrees at 7 bases. J gave up 2 bases and V 5 bases, and 5 bases lay outside the gene matches. The CDR3 runs 14 residues. Looked up from germline, CDR1 is SGHTA and CDR2 is FQGNSA. CDR3 sequence reads: CASSPGTVQETQYF. As DNA, the CDR3 is TGTGCCAGCAGCCCCGGGACAGTACAAGAGACCCAGTACTTC.

This clonotype was observed a handful of times. This sequence joins TRBV11-2 and TRBJ2-7; D possibly corresponds to TRBD1 (6 bases). Germline V gives CDR1 SGHAT, CDR2 FQNNGV. Deletions cut 1 base from V and 6 bases from J, with 16 bases between. CDR3 length: 15 residues. Here the CDR3 reads CASSLVTKGVGEQYV. The CDR3 DNA sequence: TGTGCCAGCAGCTTAGTTACGAAGGGGGTCGGCGAGCAGTACGTC.

Ten or more counts support this clonotype. The chain uses TRBV4-3 and TRBJ1-6, with D possibly being TRBD1 (6 bases). The CDR3 is made up of 16 amino acids. Trimming took off 0 bases at V and 10 bases at J, with 16 bases between the two ends. Germline V lookup: CDR1 LGHNA, CDR2 YSLEER. The CDR3 DNA sequence: TGCGCCAGCAGCCAAGATGTCCAGGGGAGGTACTCACCCCTCCACTTT. Translation gives CASSQDVQGRYSPLHF.

This clonotype was seen many times. This rearrangement joins TRBV7-2 to TRBJ2-5, with 11 nucleotides matching TRBD2. Trimming cost V 9 bases and J 1 base; bases outside gene matches: 7. This CDR3 spans 15 amino acids. Germline V gene data show CDR1 as SGHTA and CDR2 as FQGNSA. The CDR3 here is CASTSSGGIQETQYF. Here the CDR3 DNA reads TGTGCCAGTACCTCTAGCGGGGGGATCCAAGAGACCCAGTACTTC.

CDR3 DNA: TGTGCCAGCAGGATAAGGACAGGGGCACGGGAGACCCAGTACTTC. Translation: CASRIRTGARETQYF. The rearrangement joins TRBV2 to TRBJ2-5, with 9 bases that match TRBD1. J lost 5 bases, V lost 6 bases, and 10 bases had no gene match. Per germline, CDR1 SNHLY and CDR2 FYNNEI. The CDR3 has 15 residues.

This chain connects TRBV9 to TRBJ2-1; TRBD1 matches 7 bases. Germline V lookup: CDR1 SGDLS, CDR2 YYNGEE. The CDR3 is 16 residues long. V shed 4 bases, J shed 0 bases, and the junction held 7 bases outside the gene matches. CDR3 coding DNA: TGTGCCAGCAGCCCAGGACAGGATCGCTCCTACAATGAGCAGTTCTTC. Its translation is CASSPGQDRSYNEQFF.

This clonotype was counted a few times. The chain carries TRBV7-9 and TRBJ2-7; tentative D call: TRBD2 (6 bases). From germline, CDR1 is SEHNR and CDR2 FQNEAQ (reference sequence). Trimming left V 4 bases short and J 4 bases short, with 17 bases between. The CDR3 length is 15 residues. CDR3 DNA: TGTGCCAGCAGCTCTCGACGGGGGTTGAGATACGAGCAGTACTTC. The encoded protein is CASSSRRGLRYEQYF. The variable domain in full, completed from reference TRBV7-9 and TRBJ2-7, reads DTGVSQNPRHKITKRGQNVTFRCDPISEHNRLYWYRQTLGQGPEFLTYFQNEAQLEKSRLLSDRFSAERPKGSFSTLEIQRTEQGDSAMYLCASSSRRGLRYEQYFGPGTRLTVT.

The chain combines TRBV6-2 or TRBV6-3 with TRBJ2-7, with 9 bases matching TRBD1. The CDR3 has 14 residues. V shed 8 bases, J shed 5 bases, and the junction held 10 bases outside the gene matches. Germline-derived CDR1 and CDR2 are MNHEY and SVGEGT. In nucleotides, the CDR3 is TGTGCCAGCGTAGGCGGGACAGGGTCCCACGAGCAGTACTTC. This codes for CASVGGTGSHEQYF.

This clonotype was seen ten or more times. The rearrangement joins TRBV6-2 or TRBV6-3 to TRBJ2-1; 10 nucleotides line up with TRBD2. The V segment lost 5 bases and the J segment 7 bases; nucleotides outside the gene matches: 2. CDR1 and CDR2 (germline): MNHEY, SVGEGT. This CDR3 comprises 13 residues. Here the CDR3 DNA reads TGTGCCAGCAGTGTGACTAGCGGGAATGAGCAGTTCTTC. Translating gives CASSVTSGNEQFF.